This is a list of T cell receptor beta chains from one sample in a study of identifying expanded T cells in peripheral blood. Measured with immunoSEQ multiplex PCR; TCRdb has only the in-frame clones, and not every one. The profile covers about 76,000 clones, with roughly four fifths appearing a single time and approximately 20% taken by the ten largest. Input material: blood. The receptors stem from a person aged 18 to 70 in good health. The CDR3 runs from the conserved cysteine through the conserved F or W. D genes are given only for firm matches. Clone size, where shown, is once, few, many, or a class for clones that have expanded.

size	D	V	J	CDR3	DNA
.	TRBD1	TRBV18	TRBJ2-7	CASSPTPDRYAQYF	TGTGCCAGCTCACCAACCCCGGACAGGTACGCGCAGTACTTC
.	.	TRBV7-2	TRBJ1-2	CASSQPVVRGSYGYTF	TGTGCCAGCAGCCAACCGGTTGTCAGGGGCAGCTATGGCTACACCTTC
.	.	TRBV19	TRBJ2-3	CASSIEDGTDTQYF	TGTGCCAGTAGTATAGAGGACGGCACAGATACGCAGTATTTT
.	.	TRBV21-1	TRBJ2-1	CASSNTGGFNEQFF	TGTGCCAGCAGCAACACAGGGGGTTTCAATGAGCAGTTCTTC
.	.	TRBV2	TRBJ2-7	CASSENEQYF	TGTGCCAGCAGTGAGAACGAGCAGTACTTC
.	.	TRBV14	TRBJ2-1	CASSQVAGSSYNEQFF	TGTGCCAGCAGCCAAGTCGCCGGGAGCTCCTACAATGAGCAGTTCTTC
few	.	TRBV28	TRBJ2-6	CASSLWGDSGANVLTF	TGTGCCAGCAGTTTATGGGGGGACTCTGGGGCCAACGTCCTGACTTTC
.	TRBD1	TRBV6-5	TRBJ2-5	CASRRQGVETQYF	TGTGCCAGCAGGAGACAGGGAGTTGAGACCCAGTACTTC
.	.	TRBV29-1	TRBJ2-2	CSVWSSWELFF	TGCAGCGTTTGGAGCTCATGGGAGCTGTTTTTT
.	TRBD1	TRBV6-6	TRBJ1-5	CASSEQGSSNQPQHF	TGTGCCAGCAGCGAACAGGGGTCGAGCAATCAGCCCCAGCATTTT
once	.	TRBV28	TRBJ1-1	CASSLSGGMEAFF	TGTGCCAGCAGTTTATCCGGGGGGATGGAAGCTTTCTTT
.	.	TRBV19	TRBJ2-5	CASSPGVQETQYF	TGTGCCAGTAGCCCGGGAGTCCAAGAGACCCAGTACTTC
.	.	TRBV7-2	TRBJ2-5	CASSIGQWETQYF	TGTGCCAGCAGCATTGGACAGTGGGAGACCCAGTACTTC
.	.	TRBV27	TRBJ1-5	CASSSFGDQPQHF	TGTGCCAGCAGTTCTTTCGGGGATCAGCCCCAGCATTTT
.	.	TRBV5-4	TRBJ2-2	CASSLLYGELFF	TGTGCCAGCAGCTTACTTTACGGGGAGCTGTTTTTT
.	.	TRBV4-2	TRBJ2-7	CASNDPFTYEQYF	TGTGCCAGCAATGACCCCTTTACCTACGAGCAGTACTTC
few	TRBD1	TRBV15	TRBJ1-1	CATSPLTGMNTEAFF	TGTGCCACCAGCCCGCTGACAGGGATGAACACTGAAGCTTTCTTT
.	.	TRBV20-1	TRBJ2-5	CSAAGVETQYF	TGCAGTGCCGCCGGGGTGGAGACCCAGTACTTC
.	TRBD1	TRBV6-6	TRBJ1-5	CASSYEGRGPIQPQHF	TGTGCCAGCAGTTACGAAGGCAGGGGGCCTATTCAGCCCCAGCATTTT
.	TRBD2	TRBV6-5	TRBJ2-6	CASSSGGAGANVLTF	TGTGCCAGCAGTTCCGGGGGGGCTGGGGCCAACGTCCTGACTTTC
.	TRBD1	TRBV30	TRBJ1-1	CAWMAWDRGHTEAFF	TGTGCCTGGATGGCGTGGGACAGGGGTCACACTGAAGCTTTCTTT
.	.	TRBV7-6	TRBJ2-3	CASSLTGLAGADTQYF	TGTGCCAGCAGCTTAACAGGTTTAGCAGGGGCAGATACGCAGTATTTT
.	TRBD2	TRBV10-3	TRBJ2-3	CAINGNTRELTDTQYF	TGTGCCATCAACGGTAACACGCGGGAGCTCACAGATACGCAGTATTTT
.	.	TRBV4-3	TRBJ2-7	CASSQDRRRDRYEQYF	TGCGCCAGCAGCCAAGATAGAAGAAGAGATCGCTACGAGCAGTACTTC
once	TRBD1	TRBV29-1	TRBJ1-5	CSVSRGVDQPQHF	TGCAGCGTGAGCAGGGGGGTAGATCAGCCCCAGCATTTT
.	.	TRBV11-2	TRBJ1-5	CASSQLFGPNQPQHF	TGTGCCAGCAGCCAACTTTTCGGGCCAAATCAGCCCCAGCATTTT
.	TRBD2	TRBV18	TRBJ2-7	CASSPPGLAETYEQYF	TGTGCCAGCTCACCACCGGGACTAGCGGAAACCTACGAGCAGTACTTC
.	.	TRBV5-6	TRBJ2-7	CASSGTVSEQYF	TGTGCCAGCAGCGGGACCGTTTCCGAGCAGTACTTC
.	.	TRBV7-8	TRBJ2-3	CASSFSTSTDTQYF	TGTGCCAGCAGCTTTTCGACTAGCACAGATACGCAGTATTTT
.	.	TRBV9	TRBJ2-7	CASSVDGGQREQYF	TGTGCCAGCAGCGTAGATGGAGGGCAGAGAGAGCAGTACTTC
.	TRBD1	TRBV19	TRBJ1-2	CASRDRGNYGYTF	TGTGCCAGTAGGGACAGGGGAAACTATGGCTACACCTTC